This T cell receptor (beta chain) emerged from a study of shared clonotypes between healthy human individuals. Findings and limits, study-wide: Rarefaction gave evidence that sorted-subset sequencing remained incomplete despite large depth.

With regard to this clone: Its antigen is not identified.

This CDR3 is built from 15 residues. Germline V gene data show CDR1 as MGHRA and CDR2 as YSYEKL. V gave up 3 bases and J gave up 2 bases, with 11 bases separating them. Repertoires were generated with immunoSEQ multiplex PCR, while TCRdb's copy carries only in-frame clones and drops some. The table lists a few million clones, approximately 95% of them singletons. The TCR originated in a man aged 18 to 30 in good health. The specimen was naive CD4+ T cells sorted from blood. Subset here: CD45RA+ positively selected. The chain is built from TRBV4-1 and TRBJ1-3; TRBD1 is a possible D gene (5 bases). CDR3 amino acids: CASSQPGTTGNTIYF. The CDR3 coding sequence is TGCGCCAGCAGCCAGCCCGGGACCACTGGAAACACCATATATTTT.